Listed here are 27 T cell receptor beta chains from one sample, sequenced in a study of T-cell memory formation after mild COVID-19. Each CDR3 protein is one row after TCRdb ran MiXCR on the 5' RACE reads. The sample consists of 450,000 to 700,000 distinct CDR3 sequences, roughly 18% of them appearing once. Input material: PBMCs or a T cell subset sorted from them (not recorded which). These receptors all stem from an adult woman who had mild COVID-19 (a few samples of this study predate the infection). Cell type and time point are not known.

This clonotype was seen more than once but under ten times. The J gene is TRBJ2-5, the V gene TRBV7-6, with TRBD1 as a possible D gene (6 bases). Germline V gene lookup returns CDR1 SGHVS and CDR2 FNYEAQ. V lost 5 bases and J 8 bases, leaving 15 bases between the germline ends. This CDR3 has 13 amino acids. For the CDR3, the DNA is TGTGCCAGCAGCGAGAGGGACACCGGTACCCAGTACTTC. Amino acids: CASSERDTGTQYF.

This clonotype appeared many times. The chain uses TRBV7-3 and TRBJ2-3; 8 nucleotides align to TRBD2. There are 18 residues in the CDR3. Germline CDR1 is SGHTA and CDR2 is FQGTGA. The V segment lost 2 bases and the J segment 4 bases; nucleotides outside the gene matches: 14. The CDR3 DNA follows: TGTGCCAGCAGCTTATCCTACCCCGGCGGGGGGCGTTCAGATACGCAGTATTTT. This codes for CASSLSYPGGGRSDTQYF.

Ten or more counts support this clonotype. This chain uses TRBV5-5 with TRBJ2-1; TRBD2 aligns across 16 bases. V shed 0 bases, J shed 7 bases, and the junction held 4 bases outside the gene matches. The germline CDR1 and CDR2 sequences are SGHKS and YYEKEE (reference sequence). This CDR3 spans 17 amino acids. CDR3 amino acids: CASSLGGLAGGPNEQFF. CDR3 sequence (DNA): TGTGCCAGCAGCTTGGGGGGACTAGCGGGAGGGCCAAATGAGCAGTTCTTC.

In its sample, this clonotype was seen a few times. The chain is built from TRBV7-9 and TRBJ2-3; 16 bases are a match to TRBD2. This CDR3 contains 17 residues. Losses at the gene ends were 4 bases for V and 1 base for J; bases not matched to a gene: 2. CDR1 and CDR2 (germline): SEHNR, FQNEAQ (reference sequence). The CDR3 is CASSSGLAGGRTDTQYF. The CDR3 DNA reads TGTGCCAGCAGCTCGGGACTAGCGGGAGGGCGCACAGATACGCAGTATTTT.

This clonotype came up a few times. V usage is TRBV7-6 and J usage is TRBJ2-7; 8 positions match TRBD1. V trimming: 5 bases; J trimming: 2 bases; junction bases outside the gene matches: 8. This CDR3 contains 15 residues. CDR1 and CDR2 from the germline V gene are SGHVS and FNYEAQ. The CDR3 loop is CASSPDPGQAYEQYF. The CDR3 DNA reads as TGTGCCAGCAGCCCCGATCCGGGACAGGCCTACGAGCAGTACTTC.

The rearrangement uses TRBV5-1 and TRBJ2-3; TRBD1 aligns across 11 bases. V trimming: 5 bases; J trimming: 4 bases; junction bases outside the gene matches: 6. Germline CDR1 reads SGHRS; CDR2 reads YFSETQ. The CDR3 is made up of 15 amino acids. Here the CDR3 reads CASRPGTGGADTQYF. CDR3 DNA: TGCGCCAGCAGACCAGGGACAGGGGGTGCAGATACGCAGTATTTT.

The chain carries TRBV20-1 and TRBJ2-1; D is perhaps TRBD2 (6 bases). The CDR3 sequence is 17 residues long. Germline V gene lookup returns CDR1 DFQATT and CDR2 SNEGSKA (reference sequence). The V and J ends lost 2 bases and 0 bases respectively, with 17 bases between them. DNA of the CDR3: TGCAGTGCTAGACAAACCCGGGACTGGAGCTCCTACAATGAGCAGTTCTTC. This codes for CSARQTRDWSSYNEQFF.

The V call is TRBV6-5, the J call TRBJ2-1, with D unclear. CDR1 MNHEY and CDR2 SVGAGI come from the germline V gene. The ends were cut back, 2 bases at V and 6 bases at J, with 5 bases in the middle. The CDR3 contains 12 residues. CDR3 in amino acids: CASSYVGNEQFF. CDR3 in DNA: TGTGCCAGCAGTTACGTGGGCAATGAGCAGTTCTTC.

This rearrangement joins TRBV5-1 to TRBJ2-5, with TRBD2 matching over 11 bases. Unmatched junction bases numbered 9, after V lost 3 bases and J lost 5 bases. This CDR3 contains 16 residues. Germline loops: CDR1 SGHRS, CDR2 YFSETQ. The CDR3 nucleotides read TGCGCCAGCAGCTCATCGACTAGCGGGGTTGGGGAGACCCAGTACTTC. It is translated as CASSSSTSGVGETQYF.

The CDR3 coding sequence is TGTGCCAGCAGCTACTCCCCCGACACAGGGGTGAGCACTGAAGCTTTCTTT. Its translation is CASSYSPDTGVSTEAFF. V usage is TRBV7-9 and J usage is TRBJ1-1; 7 bases fit TRBD1. The CDR3 runs to 17 residues. Germline CDR1 and CDR2: SEHNR and FQNEAQ (reference sequence). V lost 4 bases and J lost 4; bases outside the gene matches: 15. Complete variable domain (other parts from reference TRBV7-9 and TRBJ1-1): DTGVSQNPRHKITKRGQNVTFRCDPISEHNRLYWYRQTLGQGPEFLTYFQNEAQLEKSRLLSDRFSAERPKGSFSTLEIQRTEQGDSAMYLCASSYSPDTGVSTEAFFGQGTRLTVV.

The chain is built from TRBV12-3 or TRBV12-4 and TRBJ2-5; 13 bases agree with TRBD2. This CDR3 spans 16 amino acids. The trim removed 4 bases at V and 5 bases at J, leaving 7 bases unmatched. The CDR3 DNA reads TGTGCCAGCAGTTCAGGGACTAGCGGGATCGGGGAGACCCAGTACTTC. It codes for CASSSGTSGIGETQYF.

This clonotype came up many times. V and J are TRBV6-2 or TRBV6-3 and TRBJ2-7; 7 bases line up with TRBD2. This CDR3 is 13 amino acids long. The germline V gene encodes CDR1 MNHEY and CDR2 SVGEGT. With V trimmed by 4 bases and J by 7 bases, 7 bases remained unmatched. CDR3 amino acids: CASSSTGGGEQYF. The CDR3 nucleotides are TGTGCCAGCAGTTCTACGGGAGGAGGGGAGCAGTACTTC.

This clonotype was recorded a few times. The chain has TRBV20-1 and TRBJ2-7; TRBD1 matches 9 bases. The CDR3 totals 13 residues. The trim removed 5 bases at V and 6 bases at J, leaving 8 bases unmatched. Per the germline V gene, CDR1 is DFQATT and CDR2 is SNEGSKA (reference sequence). This CDR3 reads CSALGQGSTEQYF. As DNA, the CDR3 is TGCAGTGCTCTGGGACAGGGTTCTACCGAGCAGTACTTC.

This clonotype was observed a single time. The V gene is TRBV4-2, the J gene TRBJ2-1, with 9 bases aligning to TRBD2. J lost 8 bases, V lost 2 bases, and 7 bases had no gene match. In germline, CDR1 is LGHNA, CDR2 YNFKEQ. The CDR3 is made up of 15 amino acids. The DNA of the CDR3 is TGTGCCAGCAGCCAACTGAGCGGGGGGCCCGATGAGCAGTTCTTC. It specifies CASSQLSGGPDEQFF.

CDR3 DNA sequence: TGTGCCAGCAGTTACTCGAGGCATGAGCAGTTCTTC. As protein: CASSYSRHEQFF. V is TRBV6-5 and J is TRBJ2-1; D is unresolved. Trimming pared 0 bases from V and 8 bases from J, leaving 5 bases between. CDR3 size: 12 residues. Germline assignment: CDR1 MNHEY and CDR2 SVGAGI.

This clonotype has more than one count but fewer than ten. This sequence joins TRBV7-9 and TRBJ2-4, with 14 bases fitting TRBD2. V shed 5 bases, J shed 2 bases, and the junction held 11 bases outside the gene matches. The CDR3 is made up of 19 amino acids. Germline assignment: CDR1 SEHNR and CDR2 FQNEAQ (reference sequence). CDR3 in amino acids: CASSNAGTSGSGSKNIQYF. For the CDR3, the DNA is TGTGCCAGCAGCAACGCCGGGACTAGCGGGAGCGGATCCAAAAACATTCAGTACTTC.

This chain links TRBV18 with TRBJ1-4, with D unclear. V was cut by 4 bases and J by 8 bases, with 8 bases left in between. Germline V gives CDR1 KGHSH, CDR2 LQKENI. The CDR3 length is 12 residues. CDR3: CASSQEEEKLFF. CDR3 in DNA: TGTGCCAGCTCACAGGAGGAAGAAAAACTGTTTTTT.

This clonotype was picked up many times. V is TRBV5-1 and J is TRBJ2-1, with D possibly TRBD2 on 6 matching bases. Germline CDR1 is SGHRS and CDR2 is YFSETQ. The CDR3 covers 16 residues. Between the trimmed V and J ends, which lost 2 bases and 14 bases, there was a span of 26 bases. The CDR3 loop reads CASSFGTPSRAYEKFF. DNA for the CDR3: TGCGCCAGCAGCTTCGGGACTCCGAGCCGGGCATATGAAAAGTTCTTC.

In this sample, this clonotype turned up many times. DNA for the CDR3: TGTGCCAGCAGCAATCCATACAGGGGGCGAACTGAAGCTTTCTTT. It codes for CASSNPYRGRTEAFF. The chain combines TRBV7-8 with TRBJ1-1; 9 bases match TRBD1. The V segment lost 5 bases and the J segment 5 bases; nucleotides outside the gene matches: 9. CDR1 is SGHVS and CDR2 is FQNEAQ in the germline V gene. This CDR3 spans 15 amino acids.

This chain links TRBV10-3 with TRBJ2-7, with D tentatively TRBD1 (6 bases). The V gene lost 0 bases and the J gene lost 6 bases, with 15 bases spanning the gap. Per germline, CDR1 ENHRY and CDR2 SYGVKD. This CDR3 has 15 residues. In nucleotides, the CDR3 is TGTGCCATCAGTGAGTCAGGTGGAGTAGGGGGCGAGCAGTACTTC. Translated, it gives CAISESGGVGGEQYF.

The V call is TRBV5-1, the J call TRBJ2-3; tentative D call: TRBD1 (5 bases). From germline, CDR1 is SGHRS and CDR2 YFSETQ. V was pared by 4 bases and J by 2 bases, with 14 bases between. The CDR3 runs 15 residues. This chain's CDR3 is CASSQGWGDTDTQYF. The DNA for the CDR3 is TGCGCCAGCAGCCAGGGTTGGGGTGACACAGATACGCAGTATTTT.

This clonotype has just a few counts. The chain recombines TRBV5-1 with TRBJ2-3, with D possibly TRBD2 on 6 matching bases. Germline V lookup: CDR1 SGHRS, CDR2 YFSETQ. V gave up 5 bases and J gave up 2 bases, with 12 bases separating them. The CDR3 contains 14 residues. CDR3 loop: CASRSGGSTDTQYF. The CDR3 bases are TGCGCCAGCAGGTCCGGGGGTTCCACAGATACGCAGTATTTT.

This clonotype was observed at least ten times. This rearrangement joins TRBV12-3 or TRBV12-4 to TRBJ2-1; D tentatively reads TRBD1 or TRBD2 (6 bases each). V lost 8 bases to trimming and J lost 4 bases, with 18 bases between them. This CDR3 is 15 amino acids long. CDR3 amino acids: CASVAGQVVYNEQFF. The CDR3 DNA reads as TGTGCCAGCGTCGCGGGACAAGTTGTTTACAATGAGCAGTTCTTC.

For this clonotype: The DNA is left out, because the CDR3 cannot be placed on it with certainty; the CDR3 is given as TCRdb lists it. V is TRBV12-3 or TRBV12-4 and J is TRBJ2-7; the table calls TRBD1, which could not be checked here. The CDR3 has 15 residues if both end residues are counted. The CDR3 loop reads CASSFFGQGSYEQYF.

The rearrangement uses TRBV3-1 and TRBJ1-2; 12 positions agree with TRBD1. CDR3 length: 15 residues. CDR1 and CDR2 (germline): LGHDT, YNNKEL (reference sequence). V gave up 4 bases and J gave up 7 bases; unmatched junction bases: 7. CDR3 loop: CASSPGQGALGGYTF. The CDR3 DNA sequence: TGTGCCAGCAGCCCGGGACAGGGGGCCCTCGGTGGCTACACCTTC.

The chain couples TRBV18 to TRBJ1-1; D is unclear. CDR1 is KGHSH and CDR2 is LQKENI in the germline V gene. The V and J ends lost 10 bases and 0 bases respectively, with 12 bases between them. CDR3 size: 13 residues. The CDR3 loop reads CATVLSLNTEAFF. The CDR3 nucleotides read TGTGCCACCGTTTTAAGTCTGAACACTGAAGCTTTCTTT. Supplemented by reference TRBV18 and TRBJ1-1, the full variable domain reads NAGVMQNPRHLVRRRGQEARLRCSPMKGHSHVYWYRQLPEEGLKFMVYLQKENIIDESGMPKERFSAEFPKEGPSILRIQQVVRGDSAAYFCATVLSLNTEAFFGQGTRLTVV.

This sequence joins TRBV30 and TRBJ1-2, with D possibly matching TRBD1 (6 bases). V lost 7 bases and J lost 2, with 14 bases in between. The CDR3 is made up of 13 amino acids. From germline, CDR1 is GTSNPN and CDR2 SVGIG (reference sequence). Here the CDR3 DNA reads TGTGCCTATATCAGGGGCCCCAACTATGGCTACACCTTC. This codes for CAYIRGPNYGYTF.